The 13 T cell receptor beta chains reported below all come from one sample, sequenced in a study of shared clonotypes between healthy human individuals. Repertoires were generated with immunoSEQ multiplex PCR, while TCRdb's copy carries only in-frame clones and drops some. The top ten clones hold roughly 1.7% of a sample with hundreds of thousands of clones, approximately 74% of them seen once. Sequencing was done on a sample of memory CD4+ T cells sorted from blood. Subset here: CD45RA-negative fraction. The receptors here all came from a woman aged 25 to 39 in good health.

This clone was seen just once. The chain uses TRBV5-4 and TRBJ2-1; TRBD2 matches at 9 bases. The ends lost 2 bases at V and 8 bases at J; junction bases unmatched: 8. Germline loops: CDR1 SGHNT, CDR2 YYREEE (reference sequence). The CDR3 length is 15 residues. The CDR3 DNA follows: TGTGCCAGCAGCTTTAGCGGGGGCAAAGGCGATGAGCAGTTCTTC. It codes for CASSFSGGKGDEQFF.

CDR3: CASSSVASDTQYF. CDR3 sequence (DNA): TGTGCCAGCTCATCCGTAGCTTCGGATACGCAGTATTTT. The V call is TRBV18, the J call TRBJ2-3; D not resolved. This CDR3 comprises 13 residues. Looked up from germline, CDR1 is KGHSH and CDR2 is LQKENI. V lost 5 bases to trimming and J lost 6 bases, with 12 bases between them.

This rearrangement joins TRBV5-1 to TRBJ1-1; D is possibly TRBD1 (6 bases). The V gene lost 9 bases and the J gene lost 1 base, with 25 bases spanning the gap. Germline CDR1 and CDR2: SGHRS and YFSETQ. This CDR3 has 17 amino acids. As DNA, the CDR3 is TGCGCCACGCCTCGGACAGCTAACCTAAGGGCGAACACTGAAGCTTTCTTT. Translating gives CATPRTANLRANTEAFF.

The chain carries TRBV27 and TRBJ2-2, with TRBD1 identical over 7 bases. The CDR3 consists of 15 residues. Germline trimming cut 2 bases from V and 4 bases from J; bases unmatched to any gene: 4. Germline V CDR1 and CDR2: MNHEY, SMNVEV (reference sequence). Here the CDR3 reads CASSLRDRSTGELFF. Written as DNA, the CDR3 is TGTGCCAGCAGTTTACGGGACAGATCCACCGGGGAGCTGTTTTTT.

V is TRBV4-1 and J is TRBJ1-2, with D unclear. Germline CDR1 and CDR2: MGHRA and YSYEKL. Trimming took 0 bases from V and 1 from J, leaving 18 bases between them. The CDR3 is made up of 18 amino acids. The CDR3: CASSQEFMAASGNYGYTF. The CDR3 DNA is TGCGCCAGCAGCCAAGAATTTATGGCGGCATCCGGTAACTATGGCTACACCTTC.

This rearrangement joins TRBV28 to TRBJ2-5; 11 bases match TRBD2. The CDR3 contains 17 residues. V lost 3 bases, J lost 5 bases, and 11 bases stayed unmatched. CDR1 and CDR2 from the germline V gene are MDHEN and SYDVKM. The CDR3 region is CASSLRLIAGGQETQYF. CDR3 nucleotides: TGTGCCAGCAGTTTGAGGCTTATAGCGGGAGGGCAGGAGACCCAGTACTTC.

The chain joins TRBV5-4 to TRBJ1-1; D uncertain. This CDR3 contains 15 residues. Germline V gene sequence: CDR1 SGHNT, CDR2 YYREEE (reference sequence). V was trimmed by 1 base and J by 8 bases, leaving 18 bases between them. The CDR3 DNA reads as TGTGCCAGCAGCTTGACCGGGCCCCTGATTGGAGAAGCTTTCTTT. It encodes CASSLTGPLIGEAFF.

The V and J genes are TRBV28 and TRBJ2-5; no clear D gene. The CDR3 sequence is 14 residues long. V gave up 5 bases and J gave up 5 bases, with 15 bases separating them. Germline lookup yields CDR1 MDHEN and CDR2 SYDVKM. The DNA of the CDR3 is TGTGCCAGCAGTCCGGGCCTAAGATTGGAGACCCAGTACTTC. This gives the protein CASSPGLRLETQYF.

The rearrangement joins TRBV29-1 to TRBJ1-1, with D possibly TRBD1 on 5 matching bases. The CDR3 totals 13 residues. Germline CDR1 is SQVTM and CDR2 is ANQGSEA. V was clipped by 0 bases and J by 2 bases, with 7 bases between them. The CDR3 nucleotides are TGCAGCGTTGAAGATCAGGGAAACACTGAAGCTTTCTTT. This gives the protein CSVEDQGNTEAFF.

This clone appeared a single time. V and J are TRBV13 and TRBJ2-6; D uncertain. Germline CDR1 PRHDT, CDR2 FYEKMQ (reference sequence). There are 14 residues in the CDR3. The V end lost 1 base, the J end lost 10 bases, and 11 bases lay between the germline ends. In DNA form, the CDR3 reads TGTGCCAGCAGCTTAGATTTCAGTTCGAACGTCCTGACTTTC. It is translated as CASSLDFSSNVLTF.

The rearrangement joins TRBV5-5 to TRBJ2-2; the D gene is possibly TRBD2 (6 bases). V was pared by 3 bases and J by 6 bases, with 12 bases between. This CDR3 region has 14 residues. The germline CDR1 and CDR2 sequences are SGHKS and YYEKEE (reference sequence). Written as DNA, the CDR3 is TGTGCCAGCAGCTCGGCGCGGGACGCCGGGGAGCTGTTTTTT. Translated, it gives CASSSARDAGELFF.

The J gene is TRBJ2-1, the V gene TRBV4-1; the D gene is possibly TRBD2 (6 bases). V gave up 3 bases and J gave up 5 bases, with 17 bases separating them. This CDR3 has 16 residues. Per the germline V gene, CDR1 is MGHRA and CDR2 is YSYEKL. CDR3 coding DNA: TGCGCCAGCAGCCAGGGCCCGACTAGGACCGACAATGAGCAGTTCTTC. Amino acids: CASSQGPTRTDNEQFF.

This chain links TRBV6-6 with TRBJ2-5; unclear D gene. From germline, CDR1 is MNHNY and CDR2 SVGAGI (reference sequence). The CDR3 consists of 14 residues. V shed 0 bases and J shed 2 bases, with 7 bases lying between them. The CDR3, as DNA: TGTGCCAGCAGTTACTCTTCTAGTCAAGAGACCCAGTACTTC. It translates to CASSYSSSQETQYF.